Shown below are 10 T cell receptor beta chains from a single sample sequenced in a study of T cells in Graves' hyperthyroidism and ophthalmopathy. What was amplified from RNA transcripts were TCR beta CDR3 regions. The HTBI set primed first-round TCR CDR3 RT-PCR. One entry per CDR3 protein results from TCRdb running MiXCR on the multiplex PCR reads. The repertoire holds approximately 400,000 distinct CDR3 sequences, about 15% seen once, with roughly 33% in the top ten. The sequenced material came from blood. Receptors were obtained from a woman aged 25 to 39 with Graves' hyperthyroidism.

This clonotype was recorded a few times. The chain combines TRBV5-4 with TRBJ2-2, with 15 bases fitting TRBD2. The length of the CDR3 is 17 residues. The germline CDR1 and CDR2 sequences are SGHNT and YYREEE (reference sequence). V dropped 2 bases and J dropped 4; count of bases not matched to a gene: 3. In nucleotides, the CDR3 is TGTGCCAGCAGCTTCGGACTAGCGGGAGGGATCACCGGGGAGCTGTTTTTT. This codes for CASSFGLAGGITGELFF.

This chain joins TRBV6-5 and TRBJ2-5; 10 bases agree with TRBD2. Germline values: CDR1 MNHEY, CDR2 SVGAGI. This CDR3 region has 14 residues. The V gene end was trimmed by 0 bases and the J gene end by 5 bases; junction bases not matched to a gene: 0. The CDR3 nucleotides are TGTGCCAGCAGTTACTCGACTAGCGGGGAGACCCAGTACTTC. Protein sequence: CASSYSTSGETQYF.

This clonotype was picked up many times. The gene calls are TRBV4-2 and TRBJ2-5, with 10 bases aligning to TRBD2. Losses at the gene ends were 0 bases for V and 5 bases for J; bases not matched to a gene: 6. CDR3 length: 16 amino acids. CDR1 LGHNA and CDR2 YNFKEQ come from the germline V gene. The CDR3 loop is CASSQESSGRGETQYF. The CDR3 DNA is TGTGCCAGCAGCCAAGAATCGAGCGGGAGGGGTGAGACCCAGTACTTC.

This clonotype was counted at least ten times. The rearrangement links TRBV7-9 to TRBJ2-2, with 8 bases identical to TRBD2. CDR3 size: 15 residues. J lost 0 bases, V lost 5 bases, and 2 bases had no gene match. In germline, CDR1 is SEHNR, CDR2 FQNEAQ (reference sequence). CDR3 region: CASSLSGANTGELFF. CDR3 DNA: TGTGCCAGCAGCCTTAGCGGGGCGAACACCGGGGAGCTGTTTTTT.

This clonotype was picked up a small number of times. The V call is TRBV5-1, the J call TRBJ2-3; possible D gene TRBD1, 5 bases. This CDR3 is built from 13 residues. The V and J ends lost 2 bases and 4 bases respectively, with 8 bases between them. CDR1 is SGHRS and CDR2 is YFSETQ in the germline V gene. CDR3 nucleotides: TGCGCCAGCAGCTTCCTAGGGGCAGATACGCAGTATTTT. This sequence encodes CASSFLGADTQYF.

This clonotype was found many times. This chain links TRBV4-1 with TRBJ2-5; 9 bases are a match to TRBD1. Germline assignment: CDR1 MGHRA and CDR2 YSYEKL. Trimming cost V 4 bases and J 0 bases; bases outside gene matches: 3. The CDR3 consists of 15 residues. The CDR3 sequence is CASSRDRVYQETQYF. CDR3 nucleotides: TGCGCCAGCAGCCGGGACAGGGTGTACCAAGAGACCCAGTACTTC.

This clonotype was seen many times. This rearrangement joins TRBV28 to TRBJ2-1; D might be TRBD2 (5 bases). The CDR3 is made up of 13 amino acids. In germline, CDR1 is MDHEN, CDR2 SYDVKM. Trimming left V 5 bases short and J 3 bases short, with 8 bases between. The CDR3 DNA sequence: TGTGCCAGCAGTCTCGGGAACTACAATGAGCAGTTCTTC. It translates to CASSLGNYNEQFF. Combining the CDR3 with reference TRBV28 and TRBJ2-1 gives the whole variable domain DVKVTQSSRYLVKRTGEKVFLECVQDMDHENMFWYRQDPGLGLRLIYFSYDVKMKEKGDIPEGYSVSREKKERFSLILESASTNQTSMYLCASSLGNYNEQFFGPGTRLTVL.

As for this clonotype: This could be a read error, since a much larger clone is one nucleotide away. The gene calls are TRBV20-1 and TRBJ2-1; the D is unclear. V was trimmed by 6 bases and J by 10 bases, leaving 13 bases between them. CDR1 and CDR2 (germline): DFQATT, SNEGSKA (reference sequence). The CDR3 is made up of 11 amino acids. The CDR3 reads CSAPKTREQFF. The CDR3 bases are TGCAGTGCGCCAAAAACCCGCGAGCAGTTCTTC.

This clonotype showed up just a few times. V is TRBV6-5 and J is TRBJ1-5; D is possibly TRBD1 (6 bases). Germline V gene data show CDR1 as MNHEY and CDR2 as SVGAGI. CDR3 length: 14 residues. Trimming pared 2 bases from V and 5 bases from J, leaving 10 bases between. CDR3 in amino acids: CASSYQQGDQPQHF. Written as DNA, the CDR3 is TGTGCCAGCAGTTACCAACAGGGCGATCAGCCCCAGCATTTT.

As to this clonotype: This could be a read error, since a much larger clone is one nucleotide away. The chain carries TRBV2 and TRBJ2-1; 8 nucleotides agree with TRBD1. With V trimmed by 6 bases and J by 5 bases, 12 bases remained unmatched. CDR1 is SNHLY, CDR2 FYNNEI, per germline. The CDR3 loop spans 16 amino acids. The CDR3 DNA reads TGTGCCAGCAGAACCCCCCAGGGGGCGGAGGACAATGAGCAGTTCTTC. Translation gives CASRTPQGAEDNEQFF.